The next 30 T cell receptor beta chains were all read from a single sample in a study of T cell changes during pregnancy in multiple sclerosis. The protocol was immunoSEQ multiplex PCR, while the TCRdb copy is restricted to in-frame clones and leaves out a portion. The profile shows roughly 60,000 clones, roughly nine tenths of them singletons. This specimen was peripheral blood, taken before pregnancy. The receptors originated from a female donor with multiple sclerosis, enrolled in a pregnancy study.

This clone was observed a few times. The V call is TRBV7-2, the J call TRBJ2-2; 7 nucleotides line up with TRBD1. The germline V gene encodes CDR1 SGHTA and CDR2 FQGNSA. The V segment lost 5 bases and the J segment 5 bases; nucleotides outside the gene matches: 2. The CDR3 totals 13 residues. This chain's CDR3 is CASSHRGTGELFF. DNA for the CDR3: TGTGCCAGCAGCCACAGGGGTACCGGGGAGCTGTTTTTT.

The chain uses TRBV28 and TRBJ2-7; D perhaps matches TRBD1 (5 bases). CDR3 length equals 15 residues. Germline CDR1 is MDHEN and CDR2 is SYDVKM. The germline V and J ends were trimmed by 6 bases and 0 bases, with 15 bases remaining between them. CDR3 region: CASRLGVPSSYEQYF. Here the CDR3 DNA reads TGTGCCAGCAGGCTAGGGGTCCCAAGCTCCTACGAGCAGTACTTC.

The rearrangement links TRBV5-4 to TRBJ2-1; 9 bases are shared with TRBD1. V dropped 5 bases and J dropped 6; count of bases not matched to a gene: 9. Germline V gives CDR1 SGHNT, CDR2 YYREEE (reference sequence). The CDR3 is 15 amino acids. This chain's CDR3 is CASSRRDRVVNEQFF. The CDR3, as DNA: TGTGCCAGCAGTAGGCGGGACAGGGTCGTCAATGAGCAGTTCTTC.

The chain has TRBV4-2 and TRBJ2-1, with D possibly matching TRBD2 (5 bases). The CDR3 is made up of 15 amino acids. CDR1 and CDR2 (germline): LGHNA, YNFKEQ. V lost 1 base and J lost 7, with 14 bases in between. CDR3 residues: CASSQASTSTNEQFF. CDR3 DNA sequence: TGTGCCAGCAGCCAAGCCTCAACTAGTACGAATGAGCAGTTCTTC.

The chain has TRBV6-1 and TRBJ2-7, with D tentatively TRBD1 (6 bases). V shed 4 bases and J shed 2 bases, with 6 bases lying between them. This CDR3 comprises 12 residues. CDR1 and CDR2 (germline): MNHNS, SASEGT. The DNA of the CDR3 is TGTGCCAGCAGTGGGACAGCCTACGAGCAGTACTTC. It specifies CASSGTAYEQYF.

V gene TRBV25-1 combines with J gene TRBJ2-5; TRBD1 might be the D (6 bases). CDR1 is MGHDK and CDR2 is SYGVNS in the germline V gene. The CDR3 covers 17 residues. V lost 3 bases and J 5 bases, leaving 22 bases between the germline ends. CDR3 in DNA: TGTGCCAGCAGTGATCAAACCCCGGGACGGACAGCGGAGACCCAGTACTTC. Protein product: CASSDQTPGRTAETQYF.

The chain uses TRBV6-5 and TRBJ2-5; 10 bases agree with TRBD2. Germline V gene data show CDR1 as MNHEY and CDR2 as SVGAGI. The CDR3 extends over 15 amino acids. The V segment lost 6 bases and the J segment 5 bases; nucleotides outside the gene matches: 9. CDR3 loop: CASSSSGAGGETQYF. The CDR3 nucleotides read TGTGCCAGCAGCTCCAGTGGAGCGGGGGGGGAGACCCAGTACTTC.

The chain links TRBV7-3 to TRBJ1-1, with D perhaps TRBD1 (6 bases). Germline CDR1 reads SGHTA; CDR2 reads FQGTGA. V gave up 1 base and J gave up 3 bases, with 21 bases separating them. CDR3 length: 18 residues. The CDR3 nucleotides read TGTGCCAGCAGCTTAATGGGGCTGGGATCAGGGGCACACACTGAAGCTTTCTTT. This sequence encodes CASSLMGLGSGAHTEAFF.

This rearrangement joins TRBV5-6 to TRBJ2-2; 7 bases map to TRBD1. Germline V gene sequence: CDR1 SGHDT, CDR2 YYEEEE. Losses at the gene ends were 3 bases for V and 5 bases for J; bases not matched to a gene: 4. The CDR3 consists of 14 residues. The CDR3 here is CASSWGTETGELFF. In nucleotides, the CDR3 is TGTGCCAGCAGCTGGGGGACAGAGACCGGGGAGCTGTTTTTT.

The gene calls are TRBV4-3 and TRBJ2-3; 14 nucleotides align to TRBD2. This CDR3 comprises 16 residues. Germline-derived CDR1 and CDR2 are LGHNA and YSLEER. V lost 2 bases to trimming and J lost 4 bases; unmatched junction nucleotides: 2. The CDR3, as DNA: TGCGCCAGCAGCCAAAGGACTAGCGGGGGGTCAGATACGCAGTATTTT. Its translation is CASSQRTSGGSDTQYF.

V gene TRBV29-1 combines with J gene TRBJ2-7, with TRBD2 as a possible D gene (6 bases). Germline loops: CDR1 SQVTM, CDR2 ANQGSEA. The germline V and J ends were trimmed by 4 bases and 6 bases, with 13 bases remaining between them. This CDR3 has 12 residues. The CDR3 is CSVVRFGGEQYF. CDR3 nucleotide sequence: TGCAGCGTTGTGCGATTCGGGGGCGAGCAGTACTTC.

The rearrangement joins TRBV7-3 to TRBJ2-3; no definite D call. Between the trimmed V and J ends, which lost 5 bases and 5 bases, there was a span of 11 bases. There are 13 residues in the CDR3. Germline CDR1 SGHTA, CDR2 FQGTGA. CDR3 DNA: TGTGCCAGCAGCCCAAGGCCGGGAGATACGCAGTATTTT. It yields the protein CASSPRPGDTQYF.

As for this clone: Mismatch with germline at one junction end may stem from a read error. The chain is built from TRBV7-2 and TRBJ2-3; the match to TRBD1 covers 11 bases. This CDR3 is built from 13 residues. The germline gives CDR1 SGHTA, CDR2 FQGNSA. CDR3 residues: CASSFSGQGEDLW. In DNA, the CDR3 is TGTGCCAGCAGCTTTTCGGGACAGGGGGAGGATTTGTGG.

This clone was seen only a few times. This rearrangement joins TRBV7-2 to TRBJ1-1, with D tentatively TRBD1 (6 bases). The CDR3 is made up of 14 amino acids. Trimming removed 5 bases from V and 1 base from J, with 11 bases in between. Germline CDR1 and CDR2: SGHTA and FQGNSA. The CDR3 DNA is TGTGCCAGCAGCCCCCGAGGGGGGAACACTGAAGCTTTCTTT. Amino acids: CASSPRGGNTEAFF.

The V gene is TRBV18, the J gene TRBJ1-1; TRBD1 might be the D (5 bases). Per the germline V gene, CDR1 is KGHSH and CDR2 is LQKENI. The CDR3 length is 19 residues. V lost 2 bases and J lost 2, with 24 bases in between. CDR3 protein: CASSPSASSNRYSNTEAFF. CDR3 in DNA: TGTGCCAGCTCACCATCCGCGTCATCGAACAGGTATTCTAACACTGAAGCTTTCTTT.

V and J are TRBV6-5 and TRBJ2-5, with 7 positions matching TRBD2. Per germline, CDR1 MNHEY and CDR2 SVGAGI. Losses at the gene ends were 3 bases for V and 5 bases for J; bases not matched to a gene: 9. CDR3 length equals 15 residues. This CDR3 reads CASSYWGEGKETQYF. CDR3 sequence (DNA): TGTGCCAGCAGTTATTGGGGGGAGGGGAAGGAGACCCAGTACTTC.

Only one count was recorded for this clone. The rearrangement joins TRBV7-6 to TRBJ1-3; 9 bases fit TRBD1. This CDR3 comprises 16 residues. CDR1 SGHVS and CDR2 FNYEAQ come from the germline V gene. J lost 1 base, V lost 5 bases, and 6 bases had no gene match. The CDR3 reads CASSPGQGESGNTIYF. For the CDR3, the DNA is TGTGCCAGCAGCCCGGGACAGGGTGAATCTGGAAACACCATATATTTT.

The V gene is TRBV6-5, the J gene TRBJ2-7, with 9 bases that match TRBD2. The CDR3 is 14 residues long. After removal of 2 bases from V and 4 bases from J, the junction contained 3 bases not matched to a gene. Per the germline V gene, CDR1 is MNHEY and CDR2 is SVGAGI. CDR3 DNA: TGTGCCAGCAGTTACGGGCGGGGGGGGTACGAGCAGTACTTC. Residues: CASSYGRGGYEQYF.

J is TRBJ2-1 and V is TRBV7-9; D possibly corresponds to TRBD1 (6 bases). CDR1 is SEHNR, CDR2 FQNEAQ, per germline (reference sequence). The V gene lost 5 bases and the J gene lost 6 bases, with 20 bases spanning the gap. This CDR3 has 16 amino acids. CDR3 amino acids: CASSPGAIQGINEQFF. CDR3 DNA sequence: TGTGCCAGCAGCCCCGGAGCTATCCAGGGGATCAATGAGCAGTTCTTC.

V gene TRBV19 combines with J gene TRBJ2-5; 10 positions agree with TRBD2. Germline V gives CDR1 LNHDA, CDR2 SQIVND (reference sequence). With V trimmed by 3 bases and J by 5 bases, 9 bases remained unmatched. CDR3 size: 16 residues. The CDR3 here is CASSIGIAGGLETQYF. In DNA, the CDR3 is TGTGCCAGTAGTATCGGCATAGCGGGGGGCTTGGAGACCCAGTACTTC. The variable domain in full, completed from reference TRBV19 and TRBJ2-5, reads DGGITQSPKYLFRKEGQNVTLSCEQNLNHDAMYWYRQDPGQGLRLIYYSQIVNDFQKGDIAEGYSVSREKKESFPLTVTSAQKNPTAFYLCASSIGIAGGLETQYFGPGTRLLVL.

The CDR3 DNA sequence: TGTGCCAGCAGCTCCGGACAGGCTAGGGATTCACCCCTCCACTTT. Translated, it gives CASSSGQARDSPLHF. V usage is TRBV7-3 and J usage is TRBJ1-6; 7 bases match TRBD1. The V and J ends lost 4 bases and 8 bases, in that order; junction bases with no gene match: 8. The germline gives CDR1 SGHTA, CDR2 FQGTGA. CDR3 length: 15 amino acids.

This chain links TRBV7-2 with TRBJ1-4; 8 bases match TRBD1. CDR3 size: 14 residues. Germline CDR1 is SGHTA and CDR2 is FQGNSA. J was trimmed by 3 bases and V by 5 bases; bases with no gene match: 2. CDR3 sequence: CASSPDRANEKLFF. The CDR3 DNA is TGTGCCAGCAGCCCGGACAGGGCTAATGAAAAACTGTTTTTT.

This rearrangement joins TRBV12-5 to TRBJ2-3; TRBD2 agrees at 10 bases. The CDR3 runs 16 residues. Germline assignment: CDR1 LGHNT and CDR2 FRNRAP. J was trimmed by 4 bases and V by 3 bases; bases with no gene match: 7. CDR3 in amino acids: CASGFALAGGPDTQYF. DNA for the CDR3: TGTGCTAGTGGTTTCGCCTTAGCGGGGGGTCCAGATACGCAGTATTTT.

CDR3 residues: CASSLEDGPGTGEYNSPLHF. Here the CDR3 DNA reads TGTGCCAGCAGCTTAGAAGATGGCCCGGGGACAGGGGAATATAATTCACCCCTCCACTTT. The chain carries TRBV11-3 and TRBJ1-6; 10 positions agree with TRBD1. The CDR3 runs to 20 residues. The V and J ends lost 0 bases and 4 bases, in that order; junction bases with no gene match: 12. Germline CDR1 reads SGHNT; CDR2 reads YENEEA.

The rearrangement links TRBV6-4 to TRBJ2-1, with 7 bases matching TRBD2. The V segment lost 0 bases and the J segment 5 bases; nucleotides outside the gene matches: 4. The germline gives CDR1 MRHNA, CDR2 SNTAGT. This CDR3 is built from 15 residues. The CDR3 sequence: CASSDSAGGNNEQFF. In nucleotides, the CDR3 is TGTGCCAGCAGTGACTCCGCCGGGGGGAACAATGAGCAGTTCTTC.

This chain connects TRBV6-1 to TRBJ1-1; D gene ambiguous. This CDR3 contains 14 residues. The germline gives CDR1 MNHNS, CDR2 SASEGT. The V end was cut by 2 bases, the J end by 5 bases, with 12 bases between. In DNA, the CDR3 is TGTGCCAGCAGTGAAAATGCGGGTTGGACTGAAGCTTTCTTT. This encodes CASSENAGWTEAFF.

This rearrangement joins TRBV9 to TRBJ2-3; the D gene is possibly TRBD2 (5 bases). Per the germline V gene, CDR1 is SGDLS and CDR2 is YYNGEE. V lost 3 bases to trimming and J lost 1 base, with 9 bases between them. The CDR3 has 14 amino acids. CDR3 loop: CASSGFGGTDTQYF. The CDR3 region has the DNA TGTGCCAGCAGCGGGTTCGGGGGCACAGATACGCAGTATTTT.

The J gene is TRBJ2-3, the V gene TRBV23-1, with TRBD1 as a possible D gene (6 bases). TRBV23-1 qualifies as an ORF whose function is uncertain. V lost 5 bases, J lost 4 bases, and 25 bases lay in between. The CDR3 is 18 residues long. The CDR3 protein is CASSTSSRVRGCPDTQYF. The CDR3 region has the DNA TGCGCCAGCAGTACATCCTCTCGGGTCAGGGGATGTCCAGATACGCAGTATTTT.

This clone appeared a few times. The chain couples TRBV7-9 to TRBJ2-7, with D tentatively TRBD1 (5 bases). V dropped 1 base and J dropped 6 bases, with 16 bases sitting between them. The CDR3 has 15 amino acids. Germline CDR1 is SEHNR and CDR2 is FQNEAQ (reference sequence). CDR3 coding DNA: TGTGCCAGCAGCTTAGTTACAGGCTGGGATGGCGAGCAGTACTTC. The encoded protein is CASSLVTGWDGEQYF.

The chain uses TRBV6-4 and TRBJ1-1, with TRBD1 matching 7 bases. Per the germline V gene, CDR1 is MRHNA and CDR2 is SNTAGT. The CDR3 has 15 residues. J gave up 4 bases and V 2 bases, and 7 bases lay outside the gene matches. CDR3 residues: CASSDEAGGSTEAFF. CDR3 bases: TGTGCCAGCAGTGACGAGGCAGGGGGTAGCACTGAAGCTTTCTTT.